These 22 T cell receptor beta chains were sequenced from one sample in a study of cytomegalovirus exposure and HLA in healthy donors. PCR was performed using 60 Vbeta and 13 Jbeta primers. TCRdb keeps only in-frame clones here, not all; method: immunoSEQ multiplex PCR. The sample has about 82,000 clones; 70% to 80% are singletons. Sequencing was done on a sample of PBMCs. The source is a man in his forties in good health and CMV-seropositive.

This clone was seen just once. The chain recombines TRBV2 with TRBJ1-1; TRBD1 matches 7 bases. Germline V lookup: CDR1 SNHLY, CDR2 FYNNEI. This CDR3 region has 12 residues. Losses at the gene ends were 9 bases for V and 1 base for J; bases not matched to a gene: 2. CDR3 sequence reads: CASGQENTEAFF. The CDR3 DNA reads as TGTGCCAGTGGACAGGAGAACACTGAAGCTTTCTTT. The full variable domain, with the rest looked up from reference TRBV2 and TRBJ1-1, is EPEVTQTPSHQVTQMGQEVILRCVPISNHLYFYWYRQILGQKVEFLVSFYNNEISEKSEIFDDQFSVERPDGSNFTLKIRSTKLEDSAMYFCASGQENTEAFFGQGTRLTVV.

The gene calls are TRBV27 and TRBJ2-7; no firm D call. CDR3 size: 14 residues. The V end lost 5 bases, the J end lost 3 bases, and 14 bases lay between the germline ends. Germline CDR1 and CDR2: MNHEY and SMNVEV (reference sequence). CDR3 in amino acids: CASSLSGSLYEQYF. The DNA for the CDR3 is TGTGCCAGCAGTCTCTCGGGTAGTCTCTACGAGCAGTACTTC.

The genes are TRBV29-1 and TRBJ2-3; 8 bases line up with TRBD2. The CDR3 totals 16 residues. V gave up 2 bases and J gave up 4 bases; unmatched junction bases: 11. Per the germline V gene, CDR1 is SQVTM and CDR2 is ANQGSEA. CDR3 sequence (DNA): TGCAGCGTTGAACCCCCCGGGGGGGGCCGGGCAGATACGCAGTATTTT. This translates into CSVEPPGGGRADTQYF.

V gene TRBV9 combines with J gene TRBJ2-2; the match to TRBD2 covers 8 bases. CDR1 and CDR2 (germline): SGDLS, YYNGEE. The CDR3 runs 16 residues. J lost 4 bases, V lost 0 bases, and 5 bases had no gene match. CDR3 region: CASSVGSGSATGELFF. The CDR3 DNA reads as TGTGCCAGCAGCGTAGGGAGCGGGAGCGCCACCGGGGAGCTGTTTTTT.

For the CDR3, the DNA is TGTGCCAGCGACGGGGATTACGAGCAGTACTTC. Residues: CASDGDYEQYF. This chain connects TRBV28 to TRBJ2-7; maybe TRBD2 (5 bases). Trimming shortened V by 8 bases and J by 4 bases, and 9 bases separated the two germline ends. CDR3 length equals 11 residues. CDR1 and CDR2 (germline): MDHEN, SYDVKM. The full variable domain, completed using reference TRBV28 and TRBJ2-7, is DVKVTQSSRYLVKRTGEKVFLECVQDMDHENMFWYRQDPGLGLRLIYFSYDVKMKEKGDIPEGYSVSREKKERFSLILESASTNQTSMYLCASDGDYEQYFGPGTRLTVT.

This clone has at least ten counts. The genes are TRBV15 and TRBJ1-1, with D unresolved. V was cut by 3 bases and J by 5 bases, with 16 bases left in between. The CDR3 has 15 residues. CDR1 is LNHNV and CDR2 is YYDKDF in the germline V gene (reference sequence). The CDR3 nucleotides read TGTGCCACCAGCAGTGTACTCTTTTCTGCAACTGAAGCTTTCTTT. As protein: CATSSVLFSATEAFF.

The rearrangement joins TRBV5-1 to TRBJ2-5; TRBD1 might be the D (6 bases). Per the germline V gene, CDR1 is SGHRS and CDR2 is YFSETQ. V was cut by 3 bases and J by 5 bases, with 14 bases left in between. This CDR3 is built from 14 residues. CDR3 amino acids: CASSSPGAGETQYF. The CDR3, as DNA: TGCGCCAGCAGCTCCCCAGGGGCAGGGGAGACCCAGTACTTC.

This clone was observed a few times. This rearrangement joins TRBV4-2 to TRBJ2-5, with 7 bases matching TRBD1. Germline assignment: CDR1 LGHNA and CDR2 YNFKEQ. V gave up 0 bases and J gave up 4 bases; unmatched junction bases: 8. This CDR3 comprises 16 residues. CDR3 loop: CASSQDFRGRAETQYF. CDR3 sequence (DNA): TGTGCCAGCAGCCAAGATTTTAGGGGGCGAGCAGAGACCCAGTACTTC.

J is TRBJ1-5 and V is TRBV4-3; the D gene is possibly TRBD1 (5 bases). CDR3 size: 17 residues. CDR1 is LGHNA, CDR2 YSLEER, per germline. V lost 4 bases, J lost 0 bases, and 16 bases lay in between. Here the CDR3 DNA reads TGCGCCAGCAGCCCGACCGTCGGGCAGGGTAGCAATCAGCCCCAGCATTTT. It specifies CASSPTVGQGSNQPQHF.

The V and J genes are TRBV9 and TRBJ1-1, with TRBD1 as a possible D gene (6 bases). Germline V lookup: CDR1 SGDLS, CDR2 YYNGEE. The V gene lost 0 bases and the J gene lost 0 bases, with 12 bases spanning the gap. The CDR3 length is 16 residues. The DNA for the CDR3 is TGTGCCAGCAGCGTAGACGGCAGGACAGTGAACACTGAAGCTTTCTTT. Protein: CASSVDGRTVNTEAFF.

In this sample, this clone turned up once. The chain uses TRBV7-6 and TRBJ1-1; no definite D call. Trimming took 5 bases from V and 0 from J, leaving 7 bases between them. The germline gives CDR1 SGHVS, CDR2 FNYEAQ. The CDR3 has 13 amino acids. The CDR3 bases are TGTGCCAGCAGCCCCTTCCTGAACACTGAAGCTTTCTTT. Amino acids: CASSPFLNTEAFF.

The chain recombines TRBV7-8 with TRBJ2-2, with 8 positions matching TRBD1. Germline CDR1 and CDR2: SGHVS and FQNEAQ. The CDR3 extends over 16 amino acids. V trimming: 3 bases; J trimming: 1 base; junction bases outside the gene matches: 4. Here the CDR3 DNA reads TGTGCCAGCAGCTTTCGACAGGGGCTGAACACCGGGGAGCTGTTTTTT. Protein product: CASSFRQGLNTGELFF.

The CDR3 protein is CASSFPGGGAWDTDTQYF. CDR3 DNA: TGTGCCAGCAGCTTCCCCGGGGGGGGCGCTTGGGACACAGATACGCAGTATTTT. The rearrangement uses TRBV7-9 and TRBJ2-3, with 8 positions matching TRBD2. With V trimmed by 3 bases and J by 2 bases, 13 bases remained unmatched. The length of the CDR3 is 18 residues. Germline assignment: CDR1 SEHNR and CDR2 FQNEAQ (reference sequence).

This rearrangement joins TRBV11-2 to TRBJ1-5, with D possibly being TRBD1 (6 bases). The ends were cut back, 1 base at V and 5 bases at J, with 18 bases in the middle. Germline CDR1 is SGHAT and CDR2 is FQNNGV. The CDR3 sequence is 17 residues long. CDR3 nucleotides: TGTGCCAGCAGCTTAGGGGGGACGACAGGCTACCATCAGCCCCAGCATTTT. It translates to CASSLGGTTGYHQPQHF.

This clone was detected only a few times. The V gene is TRBV6-5, the J gene TRBJ1-4; 7 bases are shared with TRBD1. In germline, CDR1 is MNHEY, CDR2 SVGAGI. The CDR3 sequence is 14 residues long. J lost 8 bases, V lost 5 bases, and 8 bases had no gene match. DNA of the CDR3: TGTGCCAGCAGTCAACAGGGGATTAGCGAAAAACTGTTTTTT. Amino acids: CASSQQGISEKLFF.

This clone has a single count. The chain is built from TRBV2 and TRBJ1-4; no reliable D call. CDR3 length: 14 residues. Germline values: CDR1 SNHLY, CDR2 FYNNEI. Trimming removed 2 bases from V and 5 bases from J, with 9 bases in between. Written as DNA, the CDR3 is TGTGCCAGCAGTGAATTACTACCGAATGAAAAACTGTTTTTT. It translates to CASSELLPNEKLFF.

The V gene is TRBV29-1, the J gene TRBJ1-2; 8 bases are shared with TRBD1. From germline, CDR1 is SQVTM and CDR2 ANQGSEA. The CDR3 runs 11 residues. The V gene end was trimmed by 7 bases and the J gene end by 5 bases; junction bases not matched to a gene: 3. The CDR3: CSADRGYGYTF. DNA of the CDR3: TGCAGCGCTGACAGGGGATATGGCTACACCTTC.

Written as DNA, the CDR3 is TGTGCCAGCAGTCCGGGACAGGGGGATGGCTACACCTTC. It specifies CASSPGQGDGYTF. The chain links TRBV27 to TRBJ1-2; 11 positions match TRBD1. Germline assignment: CDR1 MNHEY and CDR2 SMNVEV (reference sequence). The J segment lost 6 bases and the V segment lost 5 bases, leaving 2 bases of the junction unmatched. This CDR3 has 13 amino acids.

V usage is TRBV5-1 and J usage is TRBJ1-1; D uncertain. Trimming removed 2 bases from V and 1 base from J, with 12 bases in between. CDR3 length equals 15 residues. CDR1 is SGHRS, CDR2 YFSETQ, per germline. The CDR3 protein is CASSFVRQTNTEAFF. CDR3 DNA sequence: TGCGCCAGCAGCTTTGTGCGGCAGACGAACACTGAAGCTTTCTTT.

The chain carries TRBV30 and TRBJ2-1; no clear D. The ends were cut back, 2 bases at V and 3 bases at J, with 8 bases in the middle. CDR1 and CDR2 (germline): GTSNPN, SVGIG (reference sequence). The CDR3 totals 13 residues. CDR3 nucleotide sequence: TGTGCCTGGAGTCCACTAAACTACAATGAGCAGTTCTTC. Translating it yields CAWSPLNYNEQFF.

The genes are TRBV28 and TRBJ1-5, with D unresolved. This CDR3 has 15 amino acids. V lost 10 bases and J lost 1, with 17 bases in between. CDR1 and CDR2 (germline): MDHEN, SYDVKM. The CDR3, as DNA: TGTGCCACCGGAGGACGAGTGGAGAGCAATCAGCCCCAGCATTTT. Protein: CATGGRVESNQPQHF.

The chain carries TRBV13 and TRBJ2-4; TRBD1 matches at 10 bases. Germline CDR1 PRHDT, CDR2 FYEKMQ (reference sequence). This CDR3 region has 14 residues. V was clipped by 5 bases and J by 4 bases; unmatched bases: 2. The CDR3 coding sequence is TGTGCCAGCAGCCAGGGACAGGGGAAAAACATTCAGTACTTC. It specifies CASSQGQGKNIQYF.